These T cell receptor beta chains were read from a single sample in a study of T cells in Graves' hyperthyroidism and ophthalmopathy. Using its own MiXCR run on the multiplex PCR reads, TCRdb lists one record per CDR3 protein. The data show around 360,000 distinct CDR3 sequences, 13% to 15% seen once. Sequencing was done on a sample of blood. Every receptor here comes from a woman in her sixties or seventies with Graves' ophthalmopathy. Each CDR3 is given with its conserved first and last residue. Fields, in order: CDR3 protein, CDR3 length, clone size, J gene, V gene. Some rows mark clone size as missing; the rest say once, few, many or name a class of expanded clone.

CDR3aa: CASSSSGPNTQYF
len: 13
abundance: many
j_gene: TRBJ2-3
v_gene: TRBV7-9

CDR3aa: CASMKNLAEAFF
len: 12
abundance: many
j_gene: TRBJ1-1
v_gene: TRBV7-2

CDR3aa: CASSYPTAWTGRGGKLFF
len: 18
abundance: many
j_gene: TRBJ1-4
v_gene: TRBV6-2/TRBV6-3

CDR3aa: CATKHTDTQYF
len: 11
abundance: many
j_gene: TRBJ2-3
v_gene: TRBV27

CDR3aa: CASSQVGSFGGRITDTQYF
len: 19
abundance: once
j_gene: TRBJ2-3
v_gene: TRBV14

CDR3aa: CATSRVWGNEQFF
len: 13
abundance: few
j_gene: TRBJ2-1
v_gene: TRBV15

CDR3aa: CASSGLAGVAYEQYF
len: 15
abundance: few
j_gene: TRBJ2-7
v_gene: TRBV28

CDR3aa: CASSPADRRWTQYF
len: 14
abundance: -
j_gene: TRBJ2-3
v_gene: TRBV6-1

CDR3aa: CSAQADGTNYGYTF
len: 14
abundance: many
j_gene: TRBJ1-2
v_gene: TRBV20-1

CDR3aa: CASSRQGRTYEQYF
len: 14
abundance: once
j_gene: TRBJ2-7
v_gene: TRBV19

CDR3aa: CASRTPTTSGRVHEQFF
len: 17
abundance: many
j_gene: TRBJ2-1
v_gene: TRBV6-2/TRBV6-3

CDR3aa: CASSPGQGWNTEAFF
len: 15
abundance: many
j_gene: TRBJ1-1
v_gene: TRBV18

CDR3aa: CASSMTRGRDTQYF
len: 14
abundance: many
j_gene: TRBJ2-3
v_gene: TRBV19

CDR3aa: CASSPSGGGMNTEAFF
len: 16
abundance: few
j_gene: TRBJ1-1
v_gene: TRBV9

CDR3aa: CASSYGTSVDEQFF
len: 14
abundance: -
j_gene: TRBJ2-1
v_gene: TRBV5-5

CDR3aa: CASSFWGQGQPQHF
len: 14
abundance: -
j_gene: TRBJ1-5
v_gene: TRBV12-3/TRBV12-4

CDR3aa: CAWSAGNRGAFF
len: 12
abundance: many
j_gene: TRBJ1-1
v_gene: TRBV30

CDR3aa: CASSLEGYSNQPQHF
len: 15
abundance: many
j_gene: TRBJ1-5
v_gene: TRBV5-1

CDR3aa: CATSVKGNDSNQPQHF
len: 16
abundance: -
j_gene: TRBJ1-5
v_gene: TRBV24-1